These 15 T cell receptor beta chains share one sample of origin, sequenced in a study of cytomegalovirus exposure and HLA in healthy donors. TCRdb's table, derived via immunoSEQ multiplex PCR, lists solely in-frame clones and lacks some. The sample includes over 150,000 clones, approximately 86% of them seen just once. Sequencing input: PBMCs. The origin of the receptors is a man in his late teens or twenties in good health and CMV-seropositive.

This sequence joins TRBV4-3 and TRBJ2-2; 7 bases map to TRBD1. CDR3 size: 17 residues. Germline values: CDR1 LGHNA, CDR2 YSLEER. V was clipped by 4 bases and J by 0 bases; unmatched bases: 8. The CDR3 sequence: CASSPDRVMANTGELFF. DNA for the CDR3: TGCGCCAGCAGCCCCGACAGGGTAATGGCGAACACCGGGGAGCTGTTTTTT.

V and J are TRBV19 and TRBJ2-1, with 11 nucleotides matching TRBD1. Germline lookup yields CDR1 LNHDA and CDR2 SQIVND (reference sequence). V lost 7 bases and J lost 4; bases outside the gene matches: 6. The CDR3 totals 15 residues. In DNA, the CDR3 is TGTGCCAGTACCCGGGACAGGGGGGTGTACAATGAGCAGTTCTTC. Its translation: CASTRDRGVYNEQFF.

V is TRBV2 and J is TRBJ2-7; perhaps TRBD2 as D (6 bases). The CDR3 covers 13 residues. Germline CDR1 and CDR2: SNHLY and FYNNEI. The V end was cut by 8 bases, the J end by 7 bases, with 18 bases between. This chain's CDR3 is CASHRGSAGEQYF. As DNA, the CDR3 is TGTGCCAGCCACCGAGGGTCCGCGGGGGAGCAGTACTTC.

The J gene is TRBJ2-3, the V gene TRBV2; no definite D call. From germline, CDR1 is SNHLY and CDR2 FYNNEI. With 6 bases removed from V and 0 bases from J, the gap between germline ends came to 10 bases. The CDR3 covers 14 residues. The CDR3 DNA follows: TGTGCCAGCAGGAAGACAACTAGCACAGATACGCAGTATTTT. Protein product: CASRKTTSTDTQYF.

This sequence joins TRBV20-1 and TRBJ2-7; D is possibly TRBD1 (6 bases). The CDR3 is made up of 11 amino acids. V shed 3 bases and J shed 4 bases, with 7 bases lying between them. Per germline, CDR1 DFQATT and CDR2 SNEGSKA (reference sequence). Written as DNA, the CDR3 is TGCAGTGCTAGGCAGGGGTACGAGCAGTACTTC. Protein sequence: CSARQGYEQYF.

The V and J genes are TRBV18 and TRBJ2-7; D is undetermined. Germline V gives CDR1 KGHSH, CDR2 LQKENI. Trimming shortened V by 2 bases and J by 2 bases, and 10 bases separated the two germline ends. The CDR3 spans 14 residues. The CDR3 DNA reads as TGTGCCAGCTCACCAACCCGCGGAACCTACGAGCAGTACTTC. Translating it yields CASSPTRGTYEQYF.

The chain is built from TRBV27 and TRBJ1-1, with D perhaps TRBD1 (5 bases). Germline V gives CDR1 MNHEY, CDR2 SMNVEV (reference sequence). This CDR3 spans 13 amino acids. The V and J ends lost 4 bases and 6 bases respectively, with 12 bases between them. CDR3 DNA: TGTGCCAGCAGTTCCCGTGGGGACTCTGAAGCTTTCTTT. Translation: CASSSRGDSEAFF.

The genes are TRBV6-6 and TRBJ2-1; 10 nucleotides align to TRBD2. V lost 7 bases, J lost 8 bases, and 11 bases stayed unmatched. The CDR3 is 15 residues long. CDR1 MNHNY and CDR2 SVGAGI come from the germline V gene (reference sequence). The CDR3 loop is CASNQASGGGHEQFF. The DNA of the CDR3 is TGTGCCAGCAACCAGGCTAGCGGGGGAGGGCATGAGCAGTTCTTC.

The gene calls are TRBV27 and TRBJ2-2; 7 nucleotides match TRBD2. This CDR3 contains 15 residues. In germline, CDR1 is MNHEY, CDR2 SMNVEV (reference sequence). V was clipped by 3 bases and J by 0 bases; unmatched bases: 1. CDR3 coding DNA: TGTGCCAGCAGTTTGGGGGGGGCGAACACCGGGGAGCTGTTTTTT. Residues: CASSLGGANTGELFF.

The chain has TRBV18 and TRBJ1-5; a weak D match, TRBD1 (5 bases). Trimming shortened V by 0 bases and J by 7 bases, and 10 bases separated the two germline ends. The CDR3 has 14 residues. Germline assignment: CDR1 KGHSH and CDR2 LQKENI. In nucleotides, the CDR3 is TGTGCCAGCTCACCACCAGGGGTCGGGCAGCCCCAGCATTTT. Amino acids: CASSPPGVGQPQHF.

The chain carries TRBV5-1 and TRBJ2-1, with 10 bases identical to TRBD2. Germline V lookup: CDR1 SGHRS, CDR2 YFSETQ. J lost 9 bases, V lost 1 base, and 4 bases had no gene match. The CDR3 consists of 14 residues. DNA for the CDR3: TGCGCCAGCAGCTTGACTAGCGGGGCCGGTGAGCAGTTCTTC. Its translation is CASSLTSGAGEQFF.

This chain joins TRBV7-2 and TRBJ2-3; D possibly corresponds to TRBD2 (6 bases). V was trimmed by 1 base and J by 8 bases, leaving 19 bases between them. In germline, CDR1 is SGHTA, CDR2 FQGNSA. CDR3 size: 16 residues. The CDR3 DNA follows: TGTGCCAGCAGCTTAGGGGGGACTCTCTCGGACGGTACGCAGTATTTT. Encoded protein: CASSLGGTLSDGTQYF.

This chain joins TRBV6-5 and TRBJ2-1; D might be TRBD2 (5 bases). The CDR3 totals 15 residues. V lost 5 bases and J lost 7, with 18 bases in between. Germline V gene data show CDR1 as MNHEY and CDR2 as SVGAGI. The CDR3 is CASSPGVASRNEQFF. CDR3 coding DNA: TGTGCCAGCAGTCCCGGGGTAGCCTCGAGGAATGAGCAGTTCTTC.

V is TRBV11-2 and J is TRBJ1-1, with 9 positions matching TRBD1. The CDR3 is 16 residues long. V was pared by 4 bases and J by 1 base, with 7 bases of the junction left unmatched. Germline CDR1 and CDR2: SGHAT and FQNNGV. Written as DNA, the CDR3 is TGTGCCAGCAGCTCCCGACTGGGACAGGGGAACACTGAAGCTTTCTTT. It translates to CASSSRLGQGNTEAFF.

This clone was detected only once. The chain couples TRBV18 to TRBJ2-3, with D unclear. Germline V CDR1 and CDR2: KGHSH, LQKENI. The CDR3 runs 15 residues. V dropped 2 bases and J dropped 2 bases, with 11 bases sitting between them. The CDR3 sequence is CASSPNNIYTDTQYF. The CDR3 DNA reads TGTGCCAGCTCACCAAACAACATATACACAGATACGCAGTATTTT.